This TCR beta chain stems from a study of blood T cell repertoires in COVID-19. About the research overall: Sites across the United States, Italy and Spain contributed samples from acute and convalescent COVID-19.

Using immunoSEQ multiplex PCR, the repertoire was profiled, and TCRdb retains in-frame clones only, with some absent. The sample lists roughly 190,000 clones; around four fifths were seen once. The trim removed 3 bases at V and 5 bases at J, leaving 4 bases unmatched. This CDR3 is 14 amino acids long. The germline gives CDR1 SGHNT, CDR2 YYREEE (reference sequence). This chain joins TRBV5-4 and TRBJ2-5, with 10 positions matching TRBD2. Sequences were obtained from peripheral blood. The receptor comes from a woman in her 70s with active or convalescent COVID-19. In DNA, the CDR3 is TGTGCCAGCAGCTATGATAGCGGGAGGGAGACCCAGTACTTC. Protein sequence: CASSYDSGRETQYF.